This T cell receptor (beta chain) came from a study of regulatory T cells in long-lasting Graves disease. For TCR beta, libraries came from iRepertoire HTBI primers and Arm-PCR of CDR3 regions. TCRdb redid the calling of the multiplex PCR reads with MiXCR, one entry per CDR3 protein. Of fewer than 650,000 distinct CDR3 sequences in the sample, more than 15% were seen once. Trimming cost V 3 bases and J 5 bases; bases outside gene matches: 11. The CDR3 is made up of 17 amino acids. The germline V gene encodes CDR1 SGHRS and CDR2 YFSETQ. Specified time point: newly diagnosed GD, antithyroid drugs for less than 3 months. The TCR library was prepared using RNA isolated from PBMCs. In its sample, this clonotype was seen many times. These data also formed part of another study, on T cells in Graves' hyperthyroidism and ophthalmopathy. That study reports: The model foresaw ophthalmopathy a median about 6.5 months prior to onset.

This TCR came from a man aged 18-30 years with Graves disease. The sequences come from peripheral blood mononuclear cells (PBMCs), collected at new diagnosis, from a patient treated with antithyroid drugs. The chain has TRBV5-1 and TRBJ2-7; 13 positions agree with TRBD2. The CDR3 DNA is TGCGCCAGCAGCTATAGTGCCGGGACTAGCGGGACGAACGAGCAGTACTTC. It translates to CASSYSAGTSGTNEQYF.